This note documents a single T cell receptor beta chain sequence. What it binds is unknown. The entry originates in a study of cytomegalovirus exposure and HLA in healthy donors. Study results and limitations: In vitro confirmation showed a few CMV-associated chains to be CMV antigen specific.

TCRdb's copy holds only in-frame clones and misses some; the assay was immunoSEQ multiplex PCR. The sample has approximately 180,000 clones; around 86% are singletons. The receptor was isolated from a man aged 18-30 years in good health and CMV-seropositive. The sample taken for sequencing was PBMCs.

CDR3 protein: CASIGGSTDTQYF. Here the CDR3 DNA reads TGTGCCAGCATCGGGGGGTCGACAGATACGCAGTATTTT. The chain uses TRBV25-1 and TRBJ2-3, with 7 bases lining up with TRBD2. This CDR3 comprises 13 residues. The V gene's germline CDR1 is MGHDK and CDR2 SYGVNS. V was pared by 7 bases and J by 3 bases, with 4 bases of the junction left unmatched. Drawing the rest from reference TRBV25-1 and TRBJ2-3, the complete variable domain is EADIYQTPRYLVIGTGKKITLECSQTMGHDKMYWYQQDPGMELHLIHYSYGVNSTEKGDLSSESTVSRIRTEHFPLTLESARPSHTSQYLCASIGGSTDTQYFGPGTRLTVL.